These T cell receptor beta chains were read from a single sample in a study of blood T cell repertoires in COVID-19. Produced via immunoSEQ multiplex PCR; TCRdb's table is partial and in-frame only. The repertoire holds about 220,000 clones, with approximately 80% as singletons. Sequenced: peripheral blood. The receptors stem from a middle-aged man who had recovered from COVID-19. Both conserved end residues are part of each CDR3. A D gene is named only where the DNA matches it firmly. The size field is filled for only some rows; it gives once, few, many or a size class.

TRBV6-5,NA,NA,TRBJ2-3,TGTGCCAGCACCCCAGGGGGGTCTTTCGATACGCAGTATTTT,CASTPGGSFDTQYF
TRBV18,NA,NA,TRBJ2-1,TGTGCCAGCTCACCACCGCTCGGCGGGCCCGGCGGCTCCTACAATGAGCAGTTCTTC,CASSPPLGGPGGSYNEQFF
TRBV14,NA,NA,TRBJ2-1,TGTGCCAGCAGCCAACGTCAAACGGGGGATGAGCAGTTCTTC,CASSQRQTGDEQFF
TRBV7-6,NA,NA,TRBJ2-7,TGTGCCAGCAGCTTCGGACGGGAGAGAGTCCACGAGCAGTACTTC,CASSFGRERVHEQYF
TRBV3-1/TRBV3-2,NA,NA,TRBJ1-2,TGTGCCAGCAGCCAAGAAGGCAGGCATGGCTACACCTTC,CASSQEGRHGYTF
TRBV30,TRBD1,NA,TRBJ2-7,TGTGCCTGGCATCCGGGACAGGCCTACGAGCAGTACTTC,CAWHPGQAYEQYF
TRBV30,TRBD1,NA,TRBJ1-1,TGTGCCGCGGGACAGGGGAAGGGAATGAACACTGAAGCTTTCTTT,CAAGQGKGMNTEAFF
TRBV6-2/TRBV6-3,TRBD2,NA,TRBJ2-3,TGTGCCAGCAGTTACTCGAGAGGACTAGCTTGGCCAGATACGCAGTATTTT,CASSYSRGLAWPDTQYF
TRBV4-3,TRBD2,NA,TRBJ2-7,TGCGCCAGCAGCCAAGTCGGAACGGGAGGGCCCAATGAGCAGTACTTC,CASSQVGTGGPNEQYF
TRBV19,TRBD2,NA,TRBJ2-3,TGTGCCAGTAGTTCGGGGACTATGCTGTCCACAGATACGCAGTATTTT,CASSSGTMLSTDTQYF
TRBV20-1,NA,few,TRBJ2-7,TGCAGTGCCGGAGGTCTTTACGAGCAGTACTTC,CSAGGLYEQYF
TRBV7-2,TRBD1,NA,TRBJ2-1,TGTGCCACCTTACCGGGACAGGGTTTCCATGAGCAGTTCTTC,CATLPGQGFHEQFF
TRBV9,TRBD1,few,TRBJ2-7,TGTGCCAGCAGCGCTAGTCCGGGACAGGGCTACGAGCAGTACTTC,CASSASPGQGYEQYF
TRBV5-1,TRBD2,NA,TRBJ2-7,TGCGCCAGCAGCGTTGGCAGCCCTAGCGGGGTCTACGAGCAGTACTTC,CASSVGSPSGVYEQYF
TRBV5-1,NA,NA,TRBJ1-5,TGCGCCAGCAGACGCTCGGGGGGTAGCAATCAGCCCCAGCATTTT,CASRRSGGSNQPQHF
TRBV18,NA,once,TRBJ1-2,TGTGCCAGCTCACCACCCGCAGATCCCTATGGCTACACCTTC,CASSPPADPYGYTF
TRBV27,TRBD1,NA,TRBJ1-6,TGTGCCAGCAGTTCAACCGGGACAGGGAATTCACCCCTCCACTTT,CASSSTGTGNSPLHF
TRBV10-2,TRBD1,NA,TRBJ1-1,TGCGCCAGCAAATCGGGACAGGGAGACACTGAAGCTTTCTTT,CASKSGQGDTEAFF
TRBV2,TRBD2,once,TRBJ2-3,TGTGCCAGCAGTGAGGGAGCGGGCGGGAGGATGGGAGATACGCAGTATTTT,CASSEGAGGRMGDTQYF
TRBV7-8,TRBD1,NA,TRBJ1-2,TGTGCCAGCAGCCAGGACAGGGAGGGCTACACCTTC,CASSQDREGYTF
TRBV7-6,NA,NA,TRBJ2-1,TGTGCCAGCATCGGGGGCGGGAGAAAGCAGTTCTTC,CASIGGGRKQFF
TRBV5-4,NA,NA,TRBJ2-7,TGTGCCAGCAGCTTGGACCACACCTACGAGCAGTACTTC,CASSLDHTYEQYF
TRBV14,NA,NA,TRBJ2-3,TGTGCCAGCAGCCAAGAGCAGGGGTTCACAGATACGCAGTATTTT,CASSQEQGFTDTQYF
TRBV9,TRBD1,once,TRBJ1-2,TGTGCCAGCAGTGCTGGCCCTAGACAGGGATATGGCTACACCTTC,CASSAGPRQGYGYTF
TRBV25-1,TRBD2,few,TRBJ2-4,TGTGCCAGCAGTGTTACGGGAGGGAACATTCAGTACTTC,CASSVTGGNIQYF
TRBV5-1,TRBD2,NA,TRBJ2-5,TGCGCCAGCAGCTTGCAGGCTAGCGGGGTACAAGAGACCCAGTACTTC,CASSLQASGVQETQYF
TRBV30,NA,NA,TRBJ2-3,TGTGCCTGGAGTGTTAGTATGGTCGCAGATACGCAGTATTTT,CAWSVSMVADTQYF
TRBV5-1,TRBD1,NA,TRBJ1-3,TGCGCCAGCAGCTTGACCCCGGGACAGGGGTATCGAGGGAACACCATATATTTT,CASSLTPGQGYRGNTIYF
TRBV4-1,NA,few,TRBJ2-2,TGCGCCAGCAGCCAAGCGGCGAACACCGGGGAGCTGTTTTTT,CASSQAANTGELFF
TRBV25-1,NA,NA,TRBJ1-5,TGTGCCAGCAGTGAGGCCGGGCGGGGGTATAGCAATCAGCCCCAGCATTTT,CASSEAGRGYSNQPQHF
TRBV4-3,NA,NA,TRBJ2-3,TGCGCCAGCAGCCAAGACCAGGAAACGCAGTATTTT,CASSQDQETQYF
TRBV5-4,TRBD1,NA,TRBJ2-2,TGTGCCAGCAGCTGGGGTGGGCCCGGGACAGGGGAATTGGCGCTGAGGCTGTTTTTT,CASSWGGPGTGELALRLFF
TRBV6-5,NA,many,TRBJ1-1,TGTGCCAGCGGCCTAGGGAACACTGAAGCTTTCTTT,CASGLGNTEAFF
TRBV5-4,TRBD1,NA,TRBJ2-7,TGTGCCAGCAGCCACTCAGGGGGCCCCTCCTACGAGCAGTACTTC,CASSHSGGPSYEQYF
TRBV2,TRBD1,NA,TRBJ2-5,TGTGCCAGCAGTGAGGGGGACAGGGCACTAAAAGAGACCCAGTACTTC,CASSEGDRALKETQYF
TRBV7-2,TRBD2,NA,TRBJ2-7,TGTGCCAGCAGCCTACTAGCGGGGGTTTCCAGCTCCTACGAGCAGTACTTC,CASSLLAGVSSSYEQYF
TRBV3-1/TRBV3-2,NA,NA,TRBJ1-1,TGTGCCAGCAGCCAAGATAGATTGAGTGAAGCTTTCTTT,CASSQDRLSEAFF
TRBV30,NA,few,TRBJ2-3,TGTGCCTGGAGCCCAGTAACAGATACGCAGTATTTT,CAWSPVTDTQYF
TRBV7-9,NA,NA,TRBJ1-1,TGTGCCAGCAGCATGAGGACAGCCGTGAACACTGAAGCTTTCTTT,CASSMRTAVNTEAFF
TRBV4-3,TRBD1,NA,TRBJ2-1,TGCGCCAGCAGCCGAAACAGGGGGAACTTTGAGCAGTTCTTC,CASSRNRGNFEQFF
TRBV11-3,NA,NA,TRBJ2-1,TGTGCCAGCCGCCAAGGGGGCTCCTACAATGAGCAGTTCTTC,CASRQGGSYNEQFF
TRBV10-2,TRBD1,once,TRBJ1-2,TGCGCCAGCAGCGTTAACAGGGGATCGGATGGCTACACCTTC,CASSVNRGSDGYTF
TRBV4-3,NA,NA,TRBJ1-3,TGCGCCAGCAGCCCCGGGACCGGGACTTTGAGTGGAAACACCATATATTTT,CASSPGTGTLSGNTIYF
TRBV5-5,TRBD1,NA,TRBJ2-3,TGTGCCAGCAGCTTCAGGGGGCCCCCCGATACGCAGTATTTT,CASSFRGPPDTQYF
TRBV4-3,NA,NA,TRBJ1-2,TGCGCCAGCAGCCAAGTCGTGGGGGGAGCTAACTATGGCTACACCTTC,CASSQVVGGANYGYTF